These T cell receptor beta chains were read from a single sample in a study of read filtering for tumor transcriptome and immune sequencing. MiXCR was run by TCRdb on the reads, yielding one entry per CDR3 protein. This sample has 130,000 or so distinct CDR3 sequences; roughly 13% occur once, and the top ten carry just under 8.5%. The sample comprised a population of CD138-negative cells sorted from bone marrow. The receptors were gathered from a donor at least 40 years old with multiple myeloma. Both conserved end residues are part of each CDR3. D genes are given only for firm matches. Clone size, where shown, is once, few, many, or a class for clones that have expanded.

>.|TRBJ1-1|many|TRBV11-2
CASSFPGLVTEAFF
TGTGCCAGCAGCTTCCCCGGGTTGGTCACTGAAGCTTTCTTT
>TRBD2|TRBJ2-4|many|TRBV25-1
CASGTSGRPFQYF
TGTGCCAGCGGGACTAGCGGGAGGCCCTTTCAGTACTTC
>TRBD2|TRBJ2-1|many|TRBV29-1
CSVEGTSGIVDNEQFF
TGCAGCGTTGAAGGGACTAGCGGGATTGTGGACAATGAGCAGTTCTTC
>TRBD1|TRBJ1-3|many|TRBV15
CATSRDQGAGNTIYF
TGTGCCACCAGCAGAGATCAGGGGGCGGGAAACACCATATATTTT
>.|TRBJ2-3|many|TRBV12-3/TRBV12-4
CASSFGATQYF
TGTGCCAGCAGTTTCGGGGCCACGCAGTATTTT
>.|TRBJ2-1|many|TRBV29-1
CSVVIGSIDEQFF
TGCAGCGTTGTGATCGGGAGTATCGATGAGCAGTTCTTC
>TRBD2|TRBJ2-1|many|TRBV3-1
CASSQDRETSGVEGEQFF
TGTGCCAGCAGCCAAGATAGAGAGACTAGCGGGGTCGAGGGTGAGCAGTTCTTC
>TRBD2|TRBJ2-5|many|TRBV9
CASSVGVAGSQETQYF
TGTGCCAGCAGCGTAGGAGTAGCGGGGTCCCAAGAGACCCAGTACTTC
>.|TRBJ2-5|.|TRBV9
CASSVGGGGTWETQYF
TGTGCCAGCAGCGTAGGTGGGGGAGGCACCTGGGAGACCCAGTACTTC
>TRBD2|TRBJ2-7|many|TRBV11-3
CASSTGGLAVYEQYF
TGTGCCAGCAGCACAGGCGGACTAGCGGTCTACGAGCAGTACTTC
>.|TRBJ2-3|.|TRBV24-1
CATSGSSTDTQYF
TGTGCCACCAGTGGATCAAGCACAGATACGCAGTATTTT
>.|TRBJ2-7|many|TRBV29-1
CSVERAGTEQYF
TGCAGCGTTGAACGAGCAGGGACCGAGCAGTACTTC
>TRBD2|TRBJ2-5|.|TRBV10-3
CAISGREQETQYF
TGTGCCATCAGCGGGAGGGAGCAAGAGACCCAGTACTTC
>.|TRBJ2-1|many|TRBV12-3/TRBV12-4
CASSLFLVVSYNEQFF
TGTGCCAGCAGTCTATTTTTAGTTGTTTCCTACAATGAGCAGTTCTTC
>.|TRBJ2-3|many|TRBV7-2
CASSQRRRTEQGTDTQYF
TGTGCCAGCAGCCAGCGCAGAAGGACCGAACAAGGCACAGATACGCAGTATTTT
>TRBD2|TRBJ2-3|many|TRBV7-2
CASRPTSISTDTQYF
TGTGCCAGCAGACCGACTAGCATTAGCACAGATACGCAGTATTTT
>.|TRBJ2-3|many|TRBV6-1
CASSESFWRADTQYF
TGTGCCAGCAGTGAATCTTTTTGGCGCGCAGATACGCAGTATTTT
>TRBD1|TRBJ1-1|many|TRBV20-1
CSAGDRGPRGTEAFF
TGCAGTGCTGGGGACAGGGGCCCAAGGGGCACTGAAGCTTTCTTT
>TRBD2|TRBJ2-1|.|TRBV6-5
CASSSGLAGVWGQFF
TGTGCCAGCAGCAGTGGACTAGCGGGAGTTTGGGGGCAGTTCTTC
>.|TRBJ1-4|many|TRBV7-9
CASSLDLPTNEKLFF
TGTGCCAGCAGCTTAGACCTCCCAACTAATGAAAAACTGTTTTTT
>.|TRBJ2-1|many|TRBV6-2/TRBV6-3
CASGRNEQFF
TGTGCCAGCGGTAGGAATGAGCAGTTCTTC
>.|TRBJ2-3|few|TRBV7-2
CASSPSVTTDTQYF
TGTGCCAGCAGCCCTAGCGTCACCACAGATACGCAGTATTTT